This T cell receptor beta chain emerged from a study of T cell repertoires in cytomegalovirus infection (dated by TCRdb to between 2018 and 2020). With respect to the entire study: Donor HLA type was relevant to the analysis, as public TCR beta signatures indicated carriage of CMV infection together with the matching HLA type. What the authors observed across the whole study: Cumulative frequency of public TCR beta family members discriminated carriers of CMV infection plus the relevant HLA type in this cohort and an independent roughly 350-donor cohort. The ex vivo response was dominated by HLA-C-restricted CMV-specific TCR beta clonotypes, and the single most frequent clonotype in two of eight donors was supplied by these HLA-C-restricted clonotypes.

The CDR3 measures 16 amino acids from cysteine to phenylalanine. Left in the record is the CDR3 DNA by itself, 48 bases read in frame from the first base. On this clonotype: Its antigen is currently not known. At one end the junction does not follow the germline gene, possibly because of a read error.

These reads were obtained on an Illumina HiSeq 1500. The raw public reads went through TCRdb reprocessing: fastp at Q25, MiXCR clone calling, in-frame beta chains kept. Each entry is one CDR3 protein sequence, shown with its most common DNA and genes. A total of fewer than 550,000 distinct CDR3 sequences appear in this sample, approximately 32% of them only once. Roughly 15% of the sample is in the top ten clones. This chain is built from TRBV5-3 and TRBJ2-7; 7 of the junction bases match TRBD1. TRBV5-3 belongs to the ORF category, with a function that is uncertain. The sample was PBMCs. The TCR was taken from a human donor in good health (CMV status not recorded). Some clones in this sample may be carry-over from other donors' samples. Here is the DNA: TGTGCCAGCAGCTTGGCAAGTAGTAGGGGGCTCTACGAGCAGTACTTC. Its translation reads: CASSLASSRGLYEQYF.